This TCR beta chain was retrieved from a study of blood T cell repertoires in COVID-19. Turning to the study itself: Donors in the United States, Italy and Spain gave samples during acute or convalescent COVID-19. From T cells, B-cell-depleted T cells, or PBMCs came the material, which was cDNA or gDNA.

Germline values: CDR1 SQVTM, CDR2 ANQGSEA. The V gene end was trimmed by 6 bases and the J gene end by 4 bases; junction bases not matched to a gene: 10. The CDR3 loop spans 15 amino acids. Per the original data handling: Counts of nucleated cells, estimated from reference gene primer amplification, were obtained. Sequencing was performed with immunoSEQ multiplex PCR; in TCRdb, only in-frame clones are kept and a portion is missing. Clonal size and the V and J genes are those of that table, whereas D and trimming came from the DNA. The table lists roughly 91,000 clones, around four fifths of them singletons.

Sequenced: peripheral blood. The TCR was taken from a man between 65 and 79 years old with acute or convalescent COVID-19. The gene calls are TRBV29-1 and TRBJ2-5, with 11 bases that match TRBD1. The CDR3 DNA reads as TGCAGCGTCGCACTACGGGACAGGGGGGCAGAGACCCAGTACTTC. Translation: CSVALRDRGAETQYF.